The 29 T cell receptor beta chains in this list originate from one sample, sequenced in a study of blood T cell repertoires in COVID-19. Here immunoSEQ multiplex PCR was the method, and the copy in TCRdb shows in-frame clones only, minus some. Among over 200,000 clones listed, about 86% were seen once. The sequencing input was peripheral blood. The receptors come from a man aged 40-49 years with active or convalescent COVID-19.

The chain uses TRBV6-5 and TRBJ2-2; 7 bases line up with TRBD2. V lost 7 bases and J lost 5; bases outside the gene matches: 10. Germline values: CDR1 MNHEY, CDR2 SVGAGI. The CDR3 sequence is 15 residues long. In DNA form, the CDR3 reads TGTGCCAGCAATATAGGCGGGGAGGGAACCGGGGAGCTGTTTTTT. Protein: CASNIGGEGTGELFF.

CDR3 residues: CASSQLVSGGSETQYF. The CDR3 DNA reads as TGCGCCAGCAGTCAATTGGTTAGCGGGGGGTCGGAGACCCAGTACTTC. The genes are TRBV23-1 and TRBJ2-5; TRBD2 matches 10 bases. TRBV23-1 is given ORF status, its function remaining uncertain. The CDR3 covers 16 residues. J lost 5 bases, V lost 1 base, and 7 bases had no gene match.

The rearrangement links TRBV12-3 or TRBV12-4 to TRBJ1-3; D is uncertain. The CDR3 runs 12 residues. V gave up 6 bases and J gave up 3 bases, with 6 bases separating them. This CDR3 reads CASRPYGNTIYF. The CDR3 DNA reads as TGTGCCAGCAGGCCCTATGGAAACACCATATATTTT.

The chain combines TRBV6-5 with TRBJ1-1; TRBD1 might be the D (5 bases). The ends were cut back, 8 bases at V and 7 bases at J, with 20 bases in the middle. Germline CDR1 reads MNHEY; CDR2 reads SVGAGI. The CDR3 loop spans 14 amino acids. Written as DNA, the CDR3 is TGTGCCAGCGACCTACAAGTGGGACTGGATGAAGCTTTCTTT. It codes for CASDLQVGLDEAFF.

This rearrangement joins TRBV9 to TRBJ2-5, with D perhaps matching TRBD1 (5 bases). Trimming cost V 5 bases and J 4 bases, with 9 bases left between them. CDR3 length: 12 amino acids. Germline lookup yields CDR1 SGDLS and CDR2 YYNGEE. The CDR3 region is CASSEQGETQYF. In DNA form, the CDR3 reads TGTGCCAGCAGTGAGCAGGGAGAGACCCAGTACTTC.

The J gene is TRBJ1-2, the V gene TRBV6-1, with a weak D call TRBD1 (5 bases). In germline, CDR1 is MNHNS, CDR2 SASEGT. The CDR3 runs to 13 residues. V lost 1 base and J lost 5, with 8 bases in between. The CDR3 nucleotides are TGTGCCAGCAGTGAAGGGGGGGGATATGGCTACACCTTC. Translation gives CASSEGGGYGYTF.

This clone has a single count. The V call is TRBV11-3, the J call TRBJ2-2; 7 nucleotides match TRBD1. This CDR3 is built from 18 residues. From germline, CDR1 is SGHNT and CDR2 YENEEA. The V segment lost 6 bases and the J segment 4 bases; nucleotides outside the gene matches: 17. The CDR3 DNA is TGTGCCAGCAGGGCTCATGCCTCAAGGGACAGCCTCACCGGGGAGCTGTTTTTT. Translating gives CASRAHASRDSLTGELFF.

V is TRBV7-3 and J is TRBJ2-7; D is undetermined. From germline, CDR1 is SGHTA and CDR2 FQGTGA. Trimming stripped 1 base from V and 5 bases from J, with 12 bases between. The CDR3 has 14 residues. CDR3 nucleotides: TGTGCCAGCAGCTTAAGTGGATGGGCAGACGAGCAGTACTTC. It codes for CASSLSGWADEQYF.

This clone has only a few counts. The V call is TRBV19, the J call TRBJ2-1; D possibly corresponds to TRBD1 (6 bases). The germline V gene has CDR1 LNHDA and CDR2 SQIVND (reference sequence). V shed 0 bases and J shed 1 base, with 10 bases lying between them. There are 16 residues in the CDR3. The CDR3 sequence is CASSIEAGASYNEQFF. In nucleotides, the CDR3 is TGTGCCAGTAGTATAGAGGCAGGGGCATCCTACAATGAGCAGTTCTTC.

For the CDR3, the DNA is TGTGCCAGTAGTAGATCCCGACAGGGGGTTTCCTACGAGCAGTACTTC. This gives the protein CASSRSRQGVSYEQYF. V gene TRBV19 combines with J gene TRBJ2-7; 9 bases fit TRBD1. V lost 4 bases and J lost 1; bases outside the gene matches: 8. Germline CDR1 is LNHDA and CDR2 is SQIVND (reference sequence). CDR3 length: 16 amino acids. The variable domain in full, with the rest retrieved from reference TRBV19 and TRBJ2-7, is DGGITQSPKYLFRKEGQNVTLSCEQNLNHDAMYWYRQDPGQGLRLIYYSQIVNDFQKGDIAEGYSVSREKKESFPLTVTSAQKNPTAFYLCASSRSRQGVSYEQYFGPGTRLTVT.

This clone was observed many times. The chain carries TRBV18 and TRBJ1-1, with D perhaps matching TRBD1 (6 bases). This CDR3 is built from 16 residues. Germline loops: CDR1 KGHSH, CDR2 LQKENI. With 3 bases removed from V and 6 bases from J, the gap between germline ends came to 20 bases. For the CDR3, the DNA is TGTGCCAGCTCACCGAGGGACACCCGAACAGGCGCTGAAGCTTTCTTT. Its translation: CASSPRDTRTGAEAFF.

This rearrangement joins TRBV5-4 to TRBJ1-1; D possibly corresponds to TRBD1 (5 bases). The germline V gene has CDR1 SGHNT and CDR2 YYREEE (reference sequence). The length of the CDR3 is 14 residues. The V and J ends lost 4 bases and 4 bases respectively, with 14 bases between them. Here the CDR3 reads CASSVDSGSTEAFF. CDR3 DNA sequence: TGTGCCAGCAGCGTGGATTCAGGGTCCACTGAAGCTTTCTTT.

The chain recombines TRBV5-1 with TRBJ2-2; 7 bases are a match to TRBD1. The CDR3 has 15 residues. Germline loops: CDR1 SGHRS, CDR2 YFSETQ. The V gene end was trimmed by 4 bases and the J gene end by 6 bases; junction bases not matched to a gene: 9. The CDR3 DNA reads TGCGCCAGCAGCCCATCCGGGACAGTGGCCGGGGAGCTGTTTTTT. Protein: CASSPSGTVAGELFF.

The rearrangement uses TRBV15 and TRBJ2-7, with TRBD2 matching 7 bases. The CDR3 totals 14 residues. Per the germline V gene, CDR1 is LNHNV and CDR2 is YYDKDF (reference sequence). Germline trimming cut 1 base from V and 7 bases from J; bases unmatched to any gene: 7. CDR3 nucleotides: TGTGCCACCAGCAGAGTGTTAGCGGGCGGTGAGCAGTACTTC. As protein: CATSRVLAGGEQYF.

The CDR3 bases are TGTGCCAGTAGTATGGACAGGGGGACAGATACGCAGTATTTT. This encodes CASSMDRGTDTQYF. The rearrangement links TRBV19 to TRBJ2-3; the match to TRBD1 covers 10 bases. J gave up 3 bases and V 3 bases, and 0 bases lay outside the gene matches. Germline CDR1 is LNHDA and CDR2 is SQIVND (reference sequence). This CDR3 comprises 14 residues.

This chain connects TRBV21-1 to TRBJ1-4; the D call TRBD1 from the table was never checked on the DNA. TRBV21-1 has pseudogene status. The CDR3 has 15 amino acids. The chain's CDR3 is CASGDKTVTNEKLFF. CDR3 in DNA: TGTGCCAGCGGCGACAAGACAGTAACTAATGAAAAACTGTTTTTT.

The rearrangement uses TRBV6-5 and TRBJ1-5; D is uncertain. This CDR3 has 10 residues. The germline gives CDR1 MNHEY, CDR2 SVGAGI. V gave up 9 bases and J gave up 9 bases, with 9 bases separating them. The CDR3 is CARPSGPQHF. The CDR3 bases are TGTGCCAGGCCAAGCGGGCCCCAGCATTTT.

This chain uses TRBV13 with TRBJ2-1, with 12 bases aligning to TRBD2. J was trimmed by 7 bases and V by 1 base; bases with no gene match: 5. The CDR3 totals 16 residues. CDR1 and CDR2 (germline): PRHDT, FYEKMQ (reference sequence). The CDR3 sequence: CASSLELAGGYNEQFF. Written as DNA, the CDR3 is TGTGCCAGCAGCTTAGAACTAGCGGGGGGATATAATGAGCAGTTCTTC.

V usage is TRBV5-1 and J usage is TRBJ1-1; 8 bases line up with TRBD1. The germline V gene encodes CDR1 SGHRS and CDR2 YFSETQ. J was trimmed by 5 bases and V by 4 bases; bases with no gene match: 7. CDR3 size: 14 residues. For the CDR3, the DNA is TGCGCCAGCAGCGGACAGGGCCCGGGGACTGAAGCTTTCTTT. It yields the protein CASSGQGPGTEAFF.

This rearrangement joins TRBV9 to TRBJ1-1, with TRBD1 as a possible D gene (6 bases). Trimming took off 0 bases at V and 1 base at J, with 22 bases between the two ends. The germline V gene encodes CDR1 SGDLS and CDR2 YYNGEE. CDR3 length: 19 amino acids. CDR3 sequence (DNA): TGTGCCAGCAGCGTAGTGATCCCCTCCCTAACAGGGCCGAACACTGAAGCTTTCTTT. Its translation is CASSVVIPSLTGPNTEAFF.

The genes are TRBV7-2 and TRBJ2-7; 9 bases line up with TRBD2. V lost 4 bases and J lost 5; bases outside the gene matches: 12. The CDR3 consists of 16 residues. Germline V gene sequence: CDR1 SGHTA, CDR2 FQGNSA. The CDR3 region has the DNA TGTGCCAGCAGCTCAGCGGGACTAGCTTTCCCCCACGAGCAGTACTTC. Its translation: CASSSAGLAFPHEQYF.

The rearrangement joins TRBV10-2 to TRBJ1-1; D is unresolved. The CDR3 contains 19 residues. Germline V gene data show CDR1 as WSHSY and CDR2 as SAAADI. The V gene lost 4 bases and the J gene lost 1 base, with 25 bases spanning the gap. CDR3 amino acids: CASSAPRGRDTYRNTEAFF. The CDR3 region has the DNA TGCGCCAGCAGTGCCCCCAGAGGGCGAGACACTTACCGGAACACTGAAGCTTTCTTT.

The CDR3 region is CASSFGQGVEQYF. The CDR3 DNA reads as TGTGCCAGCAGCTTCGGACAGGGCGTCGAGCAGTACTTC. The chain employs TRBV5-8 and TRBJ2-7, with 8 nucleotides matching TRBD1. The CDR3 totals 13 residues. The V segment lost 2 bases and the J segment 6 bases; nucleotides outside the gene matches: 4. Germline V gene sequence: CDR1 SGHTS, CDR2 YDEGEE.

The count of this clone is one. The chain uses TRBV4-1 and TRBJ2-2; weak D call: TRBD2 (7 bases). Trimming stripped 8 bases from V and 0 bases from J, with 13 bases between. The V gene's germline CDR1 is MGHRA and CDR2 YSYEKL. CDR3 length equals 15 residues. CDR3 region: CASLGGGSNTGELFF. The DNA of the CDR3 is TGCGCCAGCTTAGGGGGAGGGTCGAACACCGGGGAGCTGTTTTTT.

This rearrangement joins TRBV9 to TRBJ1-5; 9 nucleotides agree with TRBD1. The CDR3 is 14 residues long. The germline gives CDR1 SGDLS, CDR2 YYNGEE. The junction had 5 bases not matched to a gene; V was cut back by 3 bases and J by 7 bases. In DNA form, the CDR3 reads TGTGCCAGCAGCGATACAGGGGGCGGACAGCCCCAGCATTTT. Its translation is CASSDTGGGQPQHF.

On this clone itself: Additional DNA sequences in this sample encode the identical CDR3. The rearrangement uses TRBV12-3 or TRBV12-4 and TRBJ2-7; the D is unclear. Trimming shortened V by 4 bases and J by 3 bases, and 4 bases separated the two germline ends. The CDR3 covers 11 residues. CDR3 sequence (DNA): TGTGCCAGCAGTTCCCGCTACGAGCAGTACTTC. Its translation is CASSSRYEQYF.

This clone has just one count. The chain links TRBV5-1 to TRBJ2-2; no reliable D call. The CDR3 totals 14 residues. Trimming pared 2 bases from V and 1 base from J, leaving 6 bases between. The germline V gene encodes CDR1 SGHRS and CDR2 YFSETQ. The CDR3 protein is CASSFSGNTGELFF. CDR3 sequence (DNA): TGCGCCAGCAGCTTCTCCGGGAACACCGGGGAGCTGTTTTTT.

The rearrangement joins TRBV9 to TRBJ1-2; D remains unclear. The CDR3 consists of 14 residues. Germline V gene lookup returns CDR1 SGDLS and CDR2 YYNGEE. Trimming left V 6 bases short and J 4 bases short, with 16 bases between. CDR3: CASTQSRGLYGYTF. The CDR3, as DNA: TGTGCCAGCACCCAATCCCGGGGTCTCTATGGCTACACCTTC.

The J gene is TRBJ1-2, the V gene TRBV4-1; 7 nucleotides align to TRBD1. The germline CDR1 and CDR2 sequences are MGHRA and YSYEKL. This CDR3 has 15 amino acids. V was clipped by 5 bases and J by 7 bases; unmatched bases: 13. The CDR3 region is CASSARLGTVGGYTF. CDR3 nucleotides: TGCGCCAGCAGCGCCCGACTTGGGACAGTAGGTGGCTACACCTTC.